Given below is one TCR beta chain in context. The sample originates from a study of shared clonotypes between healthy human individuals. Method: immunoSEQ multiplex PCR; TCRdb's copy keeps in-frame clones and lacks some. The table lists 2 million to 3 million clones, over 85% of them singletons, with more than 0.35% in the top ten. Sequencing input: naive CD4+ T cells from PBMCs. Stated subset: CD45RA+ positively selected. The sequence was obtained from a man younger than 35 in good health. Some clones in this sample may be carry-over from other donors' samples.

CDR3 sequence: CASVPPGDYGYTF. As DNA, the CDR3 is TGTGCCAGCGTTCCCCCAGGAGACTATGGCTACACCTTC. The chain combines TRBV6-6 with TRBJ1-2; D remains ambiguous. The CDR3 is made up of 13 amino acids. The germline CDR1 and CDR2 sequences are MNHNY and SVGAGI (reference sequence). Trimming shortened V by 8 bases and J by 3 bases, and 13 bases separated the two germline ends.